This T cell receptor beta chain was obtained from a study of T cell repertoires in cytomegalovirus infection (dated by TCRdb to the late 2010s). About the full investigation: Alongside well-studied HLA-B-restricted epitopes, the peptide stimulations were aimed at recently identified HLA-C-restricted CMV epitopes, whose presentation resists viral immunomodulation. Donor HLA type was relevant to the analysis, as public TCR beta signatures indicated carriage of CMV infection together with the matching HLA type.

In light of the paper, this sample's treatment or condition label describes: in vitro stimulation with specific CMV peptide epitopes to enrich CMV-specific T cells. The paper as a whole reports these results and caveats: The ex vivo response was dominated by HLA-C-restricted CMV-specific TCR beta clonotypes, which also provided the single most frequent clonotype in two of eight donors. Carriers of CMV infection plus the relevant HLA type were discriminated by the cumulative frequency of public TCR beta family members in the study cohort and in an independent roughly 380-donor cohort.

Concerning this clonotype: The target of this receptor is not known. No base qualities exist here, and no much larger clone lies one base off it.

Trimmed from V: 4 bases; trimmed from J: 2 bases; junction bases lacking a gene match: 5. CDR1 and CDR2 were assigned from the germline V gene (reference sequence) as SEHNR and FQNEAQ. Measured from the cysteine to the phenylalanine, the CDR3 is 14 residues long. The retained sequence is limited to the CDR3, 42 bases, with the frame set at the first base. For sequencing, an Illumina HiSeq 1500 was employed. TCRdb passed the public sequencing reads through fastp at Q25 and MiXCR, retaining productive beta sequences. Each entry merges the rows of one CDR3 protein and shows their most common DNA and genes. Counted in this sample were about 100,000 distinct CDR3 sequences; under 55% of them appeared once. Of the sample, about two thirds falls within the top ten clones.

The sequence was collected from a human donor in good health (CMV status not recorded). Some clones in this sample may be carry-over from other donors' samples. Recombination connected TRBV7-9 to TRBJ2-7, and 7 bases in between align with TRBD1. Sample: CD8+ T cells from cultured PBMCs, taken from culture after CMV antigen stimulation. The CDR3 has the sequence CASSSSGTAYEQYF. The sequenced DNA is TGTGCCAGCAGCTCGTCCGGGACAGCCTACGAGCAGTACTTC.